This is a list of T cell receptor beta chains from one sample in a study of cytomegalovirus exposure and HLA in healthy donors. Produced via immunoSEQ multiplex PCR; TCRdb's table is partial and in-frame only. The table lists about 44,000 clones, roughly 93% of them singletons. The specimen sequenced was PBMCs. The receptor set was obtained from a woman between 18 and 30 years old in good health and CMV-seronegative. CDR3s include the opening cysteine and the closing phenylalanine or tryptophan. A D gene is named only where the DNA matches it firmly. A row's size may be missing; if present it is once, few, many or a size class.

>TRBJ2-4|.|17|TRBD1|TRBV5-8
CASSSRDRGVAKNIQYF
TGTGCCAGCAGCTCCCGGGACAGGGGGGTAGCCAAAAACATTCAGTACTTC
>TRBJ1-1|.|12|.|TRBV28
CASSSYGTEAFF
TGTGCCAGCAGTTCATACGGCACTGAAGCTTTCTTT
>TRBJ1-2|.|12|.|TRBV7-9
CASSSDRLGYTF
TGTGCCAGCAGCTCTGACAGGTTGGGCTACACCTTC
>TRBJ1-1|.|13|TRBD1|TRBV10-3
CAISEGQGTEAFF
TGTGCCATCAGTGAGGGACAGGGGACTGAAGCTTTCTTT
>TRBJ2-5|.|15|.|TRBV7-3
CASSRKGVGGETQYF
TGTGCCAGCAGCCGGAAGGGGGTGGGTGGAGAGACCCAGTACTTC
>TRBJ2-7|.|13|TRBD1|TRBV19
CASSDQGAYEQYF
TGTGCCAGTAGTGATCAGGGGGCCTACGAGCAGTACTTC
>TRBJ1-1|.|15|TRBD1|TRBV27
CASSSPGTGITEAFF
TGTGCCAGCAGTTCTCCCGGGACAGGGATCACTGAAGCTTTCTTT
>TRBJ2-3|.|14|.|TRBV7-2
CASSFRQSPDTQYF
TGTGCCAGCAGCTTCCGCCAGTCCCCAGATACGCAGTATTTT
>TRBJ1-1|.|15|.|TRBV7-2
CASSLLTGWDTEAFF
TGTGCCAGCAGCCTACTCACGGGGTGGGACACTGAAGCTTTCTTT
>TRBJ1-1|.|14|TRBD1|TRBV5-1
CASSLDRGNTEAFF
TGCGCCAGCAGCTTGGACAGGGGGAACACTGAAGCTTTCTTT
>TRBJ1-2|.|13|.|TRBV9
CASSVALGGGYTF
TGTGCCAGCAGCGTAGCCCTTGGGGGCGGCTACACCTTC
>TRBJ1-1|.|10|.|TRBV28
CASRRTEAFF
TGTGCCAGCAGGCGCACTGAAGCTTTCTTT
>TRBJ1-1|.|17|.|TRBV19
CASSISTTGIADTEAFF
TGTGCCAGTAGTATATCGACGACAGGAATTGCGGACACTGAAGCTTTCTTT
>TRBJ2-7|.|15|.|TRBV28
CASSLITAGQKRQYF
TGTGCCAGCAGTTTAATCACGGCGGGACAGAAAAGACAGTACTTC
>TRBJ2-3|.|12|.|TRBV27
CASSRTRDTQYF
TGTGCCAGCAGTCGAACTAGGGATACGCAGTATTTT
>TRBJ1-2|.|16|.|TRBV4-1
CASSQDGSFRNYGYTF
TGCGCCAGCAGCCAAGATGGCAGTTTCAGGAACTATGGCTACACCTTC
>TRBJ1-5|few|14|.|TRBV28
CASSSDGEGQPQHF
TGTGCCAGCAGTTCCGACGGGGAGGGTCAGCCCCAGCATTTT
>TRBJ2-1|once|11|.|TRBV7-9
CASSLTDEQFF
TGTGCCAGCAGCTTAACGGATGAGCAGTTCTTC
>TRBJ2-7|medium-sized|14|.|TRBV28
CASSLARGLREQYF
TGTGCCAGCAGTCTCGCCCGGGGTCTACGGGAGCAGTACTTC
>TRBJ1-4|.|15|.|TRBV5-1
CASSLSGGGLEKLFF
TGCGCCAGCAGCTTGAGCGGGGGTGGACTCGAAAAACTGTTTTTT
>TRBJ1-1|.|13|.|TRBV2
CASSAARNTEAFF
TGTGCCAGCAGTGCTGCCAGGAACACTGAAGCTTTCTTT
>TRBJ2-1|.|16|TRBD2|TRBV11-2
CASSLATSGAYNEQFF
TGTGCCAGCAGCTTAGCTACTAGCGGGGCGTACAATGAGCAGTTCTTC
>TRBJ1-6|.|15|TRBD1|TRBV6-6
CASSQPTGDNSPLHF
TGTGCCAGCAGTCAACCGACAGGGGATAATTCACCCCTCCACTTT
>TRBJ2-7|.|13|.|TRBV28
CASREAGTYEQYF
TGTGCCAGCAGGGAGGCGGGGACCTACGAGCAGTACTTC
>TRBJ2-1|few|14|.|TRBV5-1
CASSLRGFDNEQFF
TGCGCCAGCAGCTTGCGAGGGTTCGACAATGAGCAGTTCTTC
>TRBJ2-7|.|15|TRBD2|TRBV29-1
CSVRPSGVAGGEQYF
TGCAGCGTCCGACCCTCCGGGGTAGCGGGTGGCGAGCAGTACTTC
>TRBJ2-3|.|16|TRBD2|TRBV5-6
CASSVRLAGGTDTQYF
TGTGCCAGCAGCGTAAGACTAGCGGGAGGAACAGATACGCAGTATTTT
>TRBJ1-6|few|14|TRBD1|TRBV6-4
CASSGTGGNSPLHF
TGTGCCAGCAGTGGGACAGGGGGTAATTCACCCCTCCACTTT
>TRBJ2-3|.|15|TRBD1|TRBV2
CASSVDRAHTDTQYF
TGTGCCAGCAGTGTCGACAGGGCCCACACAGATACGCAGTATTTT
>TRBJ2-5|.|13|.|TRBV5-1
CASSEQGGETQYF
TGCGCCAGCAGTGAACAGGGAGGGGAGACCCAGTACTTC
>TRBJ2-1|.|16|TRBD2|TRBV28
CASSLWTSGGNNEQFF
TGTGCCAGCAGTTTATGGACTAGCGGGGGTAACAATGAGCAGTTCTTC
>TRBJ1-6|medium-sized|15|.|TRBV6-1
CASSRQQGDNSPLHF
TGTGCCAGCAGCCGACAACAGGGCGATAATTCACCCCTCCACTTT
>TRBJ2-3|.|17|TRBD2|TRBV9
CASSVGPSGGRTDTQYF
TGTGCCAGCAGCGTAGGTCCTAGCGGGGGTAGGACAGATACGCAGTATTTT
>TRBJ2-2|.|11|.|TRBV6-6
CASSIAGELFF
TGTGCCAGCAGTATAGCCGGGGAGCTGTTTTTT
>TRBJ2-1|.|14|.|TRBV11-3
CASSLGTTYNEQFF
TGTGCCAGCAGCTTAGGGACTACCTACAATGAGCAGTTCTTC
>TRBJ2-7|.|15|.|TRBV7-3
CASSSYWWCHYEQYF
TGTGCCAGCAGCTCATACTGGTGGTGCCACTACGAGCAGTACTTC
>TRBJ2-7|.|18|TRBD2|TRBV7-2
CASSLLSPASGSTYEQYF
TGTGCCAGCAGCTTACTCAGTCCCGCTAGCGGTTCTACCTACGAGCAGTACTTC
>TRBJ2-2|.|17|TRBD2|TRBV5-1
CASSLGLAGESTGELFF
TGCGCCAGCAGCTTGGGACTAGCGGGAGAATCCACCGGGGAGCTGTTTTTT
>TRBJ2-1|.|14|.|TRBV2
CASSEYIDDNEQFF
TGTGCCAGCAGTGAATACATTGATGACAATGAGCAGTTCTTC
>TRBJ2-1|few|13|.|TRBV5-1
CASSAGSGAEQFF
TGCGCCAGCAGTGCAGGGTCGGGCGCTGAGCAGTTCTTC
>TRBJ2-3|.|15|.|TRBV28
CASSPLARGSDTQYF
TGTGCCAGCAGTCCACTAGCCCGGGGTTCAGATACGCAGTATTTT
>TRBJ2-7|.|14|TRBD2|TRBV28
CASSPSGGTYEQYF
TGTGCCAGCAGTCCGAGCGGGGGAACCTACGAGCAGTACTTC